The clone carrying this T cell receptor (beta chain) came up once. The antigen remains unidentified. Both 60 Vbeta primers and 13 Jbeta primers went into the PCR. The protocol was immunoSEQ multiplex PCR, while the TCRdb copy is restricted to in-frame clones and leaves out a portion. The sample carries hundreds of thousands of clones, roughly 80% recorded once. The CDR3 is 18 amino acids. J lost 3 bases, V lost 3 bases, and 17 bases had no gene match. Germline V CDR1 and CDR2: SGHNT, YYREEE (reference sequence). These data originate in a study of cytomegalovirus exposure and HLA in healthy donors. Across the study: Clustering assigned about 79% of the roughly 380 genotyped donors to the Caucasian-associated ancestry cluster. The study's findings and limits: Later analysis revealed greater clonal expansion in HLA-associated TCR beta chains than in equally common others. V segments that were indistinguishable, TRBV6-2 and TRBV6-3 among them, were omitted from analysis. Later analysis associated a missense DCLRE1C variant with TCR beta V- and J-gene trimming.

This clonotype originated in a girl under 18 in good health and CMV-seronegative. The gene calls are TRBV5-4 and TRBJ1-1; 7 bases fit TRBD1. The source material was PBMCs. The CDR3, as DNA: TGTGCCAGCAGCTGGGATCGACAGGGTCAGGTTTGGGACACTGAAGCTTTCTTT. Translation gives CASSWDRQGQVWDTEAFF.